The source of this T cell receptor (beta chain) is a study of cytomegalovirus exposure and HLA in healthy donors listed by TCRdb under 2017. Study-level background: An earlier analysis of some 500 of the donors reported about 290 Gb of sequence data and 117 million unique TCR beta sequences from roughly 180 million T cells. An early release covering just under 650 HLA-typed donors comprised 300 to 350 gigabases of sequencing data and 65 million to 100 million unique TCR sequences. Of the 300 to 450 genotyped donors, 65% to 90% fell in the genetic ancestry cluster associated with self-reported Caucasian donors. The study aimed to test whether signatures of past pathogen exposure could be identified by cataloging public T cell receptors. The study profiled the T cell repertoires of 500 to 800 subjects by immunosequencing and related them to cytomegalovirus serostatus. Besides the first cohort of hundreds of subjects, a separate validation cohort made up of over 95 different subjects was used. To predict cytomegalovirus infection status, the study brought together high-throughput TCR immunosequencing, statistical association of individual TCRs with disease status, and machine learning. A later analysis re-examined previously published TCR beta repertoires from just over 650 donors and added high-resolution HLA genotyping to investigate patterns of TCR occurrence. Rather than using new phenotypic data, the later analysis identified candidate immune exposures from TCR beta sequences and from how often those sequences occurred across donors. An earlier analysis of 587 of the donors applied high-throughput TCR beta sequencing to assess whether each TCR beta V gene segment acted as functional or pseudogenic. Alongside the repertoire data, information on donor age, sex, ethnicity and CMV serostatus was compiled. Genome-wide SNP genotypes for about 65% of the roughly 670 donors were used in a later genetic analysis, which treated that subset as a discovery cohort. Every discovery cohort repertoire had been produced on one sequencing platform. HLA typing included class I and class II loci at four-digit resolution. The number of donors typed differed by locus, with 629-630 for A, B, C, DRB1 and DQB1, roughly 520 for DQA1, approximately 570 for DPA1, and about 450 for DPB1. Because of strong linkage in the cohort, 4 to 6 DR-DQ haplotypes were treated as single units for association and clustering. Across about 380 genotyped donors of the cohort, an average of approximately 200,000 unique TCR beta nucleotide sequences per donor were sequenced, and approximately 17% of those sequences were non-productive. The paper as a whole reports these results and caveats: Across donors, most TCR sequences were observed very rarely, whereas some public TCRs were present in many individuals. Linkage disequilibrium might explain the correlated functional status among segregating V segments, but an unknown experimental factor could not be ruled out. In an earlier analysis of fewer than 700 of the donors, most TCR beta V segments appeared in productive rearrangements about 90% or about 30% of the time, broadly matching IMGT annotations. The 87-base-pair reads could not distinguish some IMGT-functional V segments, including TRBV6-2 and TRBV6-3, so those segments were excluded. Compared with the approximately 600-donor mean, donors in an Asian-associated ancestry cluster had fewer N-insertions in productive TCRs, according to a later genetic analysis. A later analysis found that most CMV-associated TCR beta chains appeared HLA-restricted, with HLA associations seemingly driven largely by CMV exposure. A later analysis reported that several top co-occurrence clusters appeared linked to parvovirus B19, influenza, CMV and Epstein-Barr virus. Sequencing depth was assumed to be roughly uniform across donors in the presence/absence analyses, though that assumption may not hold. Because some donors lacked HLA typing at each locus, the association tests relied only on the typed subset. A few of the identified cytomegalovirus-associated TCR beta chains were confirmed in vitro to be specific for cytomegalovirus antigens. Approximately 18 rarely observed V segments, including chromosome 9 orphons, were excluded from the earlier analysis of a few hundred of the donors because counts were too low. The cohort was sequenced for TCR beta chains only, and without alpha or paired-chain data the features that could be detected were limited. The authors suggested that the approach could potentially be extended to other disease states and immunological phenotypes. Specific HLA alleles were associated with 15,000 to 20,000 TCR beta sequences at a false discovery rate of 0.05 in a later analysis. In both the original and validation cohorts, the classifier was reported to diagnose cytomegalovirus status with high specificity and sensitivity. A total of 150 or so TCR beta chains were listed by the study as associated with cytomegalovirus. In a later analysis, HLA-associated TCR beta chains were found to be more clonally expanded and to have lower generation probabilities than equally common non-associated chains. When HLA alleles, especially DR and DQ, strongly co-occurred, TCR associations were difficult to assign to individual alleles. A cluster of highly shared sequence variants was judged likely to represent a technical artifact of the sequencing pipeline. For the cohort, immune exposure information was limited to CMV serostatus. According to a later analysis, TCR association rates differed among HLA loci, with DRB1 alleles showing the most associated TCRs and HLA-C alleles showing the fewest. A further reported finding was that TCR beta sequences accurately predicted the HLA-A and HLA-B alleles for most subjects in the first cohort. In a later genetic analysis, a missense DCLRE1C variant was associated with V-gene and J-gene trimming of TCR beta chains, and the association was replicated in an independent cohort.

With regard to this clone: The clone's antigen remains unknown. No base quality information exists; no much larger clone differs at one position. Other DNA sequences within the sample encode an identical CDR3.

Library preparation was by the immunoSEQ multiplex PCR assay. A mixture of 60 forward primers for TCR Vbeta segments and 13 reverse primers for TCR Jbeta segments was used in the multiplex PCR. Amplification of the CDR3 region of rearranged TCR beta genes was performed with a multiplex PCR assay on genomic DNA. The Illumina HiSeq System was used to sequence the amplified TCR beta libraries as 87-base-pair reads. The source study handled its data this way. A later analysis counted approximately 76 million unique TCR beta chains across the 670 or so repertoires, and some 11 million of these chains were shared by at least two donors. To remove PCR and sequencing errors, raw reads were error-corrected and collapsed into unique sequences using a nearest-neighbor algorithm that merged closely related sequences. Alignment of CDR3 sequences to IMGT reference sequences was used to assign V, D and J gene segments. For a sequence to be retained, a match of at least six nucleotides to both a V gene segment and a J gene segment was required. Rearrangements were called productive when the CDR3 lacked stop codons and stayed in frame with V and J; all others were non-productive. CDR3 was defined according to IMGT convention as the region running from the second conserved V-encoded cysteine to the conserved J-encoded phenylalanine. The earlier analysis of fewer than 700 of the donors excluded sequences that lacked an unambiguous match to a single V gene segment. An earlier analysis of almost 600 of the donors classified V segments as functional when productive rearrangements were above 56.7% and as segregating when the standard deviation between donors was above 5%. A statistical classification framework was developed to diagnose cytomegalovirus status using the catalog of TCR beta chain sequences. V and J gene assignment, in a later analysis, came from comparing TCR nucleotide sequences with IMGT/GENE-DB human TR gene sequences. In a later analysis, CDR3 sequences and most-parsimonious VDJ recombination scenarios were assigned using the TCRdist pipeline. In a later analysis, each TCR beta chain was defined by its CDR3 amino acid sequence together with its V-gene family, and reads without a unique V-gene family were excluded. In a later analysis, fewer than 600 highly shared, low-generation-probability nucleotide sequences were removed to address suspected cross-contamination and a sequencing artifact. For each public chain, a later analysis derived a clonal expansion index from normalized ranks of inferred template counts within each repertoire. Generation probabilities in a later analysis came from a VDJ recombination model fitted to out-of-frame rearrangements, and those results were checked against IGoR. Hypergeometric tests were used in a later analysis to score TCR-TCR, TCR-HLA and TCR-CMV co-occurrence, with a repertoire-size bias correction applied to the TCR pairs. A later analysis estimated false discovery rates by permuting HLA or CMV assignments 20 times. In a later analysis, co-occurring TCRs were grouped using DBSCAN, and TCRdist sequence similarity was added for clustering within HLA-allele-positive subsets. Repertoires with fewer than 30,000 or more than 120,000 public chains were left out of co-occurrence clustering, as were a few repertoires with anomalous nucleotide sharing. The source is immuneACCESS, and TCRdb retained only in-frame sequences with V and J called. Part of the clones is not carried over; for the studies checked, unresolved V genes explain less than half of this, and the remainder is unexplained. The DNA gave D and trimming, while V, J and clone size come from that table. In this sample the table shows under 200,000 clones, 75% to 90% of which occur a single time. The ten biggest clones cover around 2% of the sample.

The CDR3 contains 15 residues, cysteine and phenylalanine counted. Kept here is only the CDR3 DNA, which spans 45 bases and is read in frame from base 1. Looking up the germline V gene yields CDR1 MNHEY and CDR2 SVGAGI. Relative to germline, V is 5 bases shorter and J is 7 bases shorter, with 20 bases between their ends. The cohort was made up of around 720 healthy bone marrow donors. Cohort members were all nominally healthy when sampled, although unrecorded immune exposures were likely present. CMV serostatus was recorded as positive for almost 300 and negative for about 50% of the roughly 700 cohort members, whereas no CMV serostatus was recorded for the donor in question. Each donor provided a peripheral blood sample, and peripheral blood mononuclear cells were used for TCR beta sequencing. Genomic DNA was extracted from the blood cell samples with the Qiagen DNeasy Blood Extraction Kit.

Sequences were obtained from PBMCs. Here the chain combines TRBV6-5 and TRBJ1-2; D gene: possibly TRBD1, on 6 matching bases. The sequence was obtained from a human donor in good health. The CDR3 sequence is CASSPVSTGMGGYTF. DNA sequence: TGTGCCAGCAGTCCCGTATCAACAGGGATGGGTGGCTACACCTTC.